The clone carrying this T cell receptor beta chain was observed at least ten times. Its specificity is unknown. Not a single patient had been given any form of treatment at any point before undergoing thyroid surgery. The data originate from a study of metastatic and nonmetastatic thyroid tumors. As for the study in general: From malignant and benign thyroid patients, repertoires in blood and in tumor or nodule tissue were compared. Findings and caveats of the study: The reported finding was significantly higher TCR beta diversity in malignant thyroid tumors relative to benign nodules, in blood and tumor.

TCRdb re-called the PCR reads through MiXCR. The table lists under 55,000 clones, approximately 17% of them singletons. CDR3 size: 15 residues. V was cut by 3 bases and J by 0 bases, with 11 bases left in between. Germline V gives CDR1 DFQATT, CDR2 SNEGSKA (reference sequence). The sequencing sample was made of blood. The chain couples TRBV20-1 to TRBJ2-2; TRBD2 might be the D (5 bases). This receptor was identified in a female donor with papillary thyroid cancer or a benign thyroid nodule (not recorded which). Some clones in this sample may be carry-over from other donors' samples. CDR3: CSARERTSNTGELFF. In nucleotides, the CDR3 is TGCAGTGCTAGGGAGCGGACCTCGAACACCGGGGAGCTGTTTTTT.